This T cell receptor (beta chain) was sequenced in a study of blood T cell repertoires in COVID-19. CDR3 length equals 14 residues. V shed 2 bases, J shed 5 bases, and the junction held 4 bases outside the gene matches. Germline CDR1 SGHRS, CDR2 YFSETQ. Using immunoSEQ multiplex PCR, the repertoire was profiled, and TCRdb retains in-frame clones only, with some absent. The sample includes around 300,000 clones, 80% to 90% of them seen just once. This chain links TRBV5-1 with TRBJ2-5, with TRBD1 matching over 9 bases. This TCR came from a woman aged 18-35 years who had recovered from COVID-19. The sample consisted of PBMCs or T cells enriched from blood (not recorded which). CDR3 sequence: CASSFGTGTETQYF. CDR3 DNA sequence: TGCGCCAGCAGCTTCGGGACAGGGACGGAGACCCAGTACTTC.